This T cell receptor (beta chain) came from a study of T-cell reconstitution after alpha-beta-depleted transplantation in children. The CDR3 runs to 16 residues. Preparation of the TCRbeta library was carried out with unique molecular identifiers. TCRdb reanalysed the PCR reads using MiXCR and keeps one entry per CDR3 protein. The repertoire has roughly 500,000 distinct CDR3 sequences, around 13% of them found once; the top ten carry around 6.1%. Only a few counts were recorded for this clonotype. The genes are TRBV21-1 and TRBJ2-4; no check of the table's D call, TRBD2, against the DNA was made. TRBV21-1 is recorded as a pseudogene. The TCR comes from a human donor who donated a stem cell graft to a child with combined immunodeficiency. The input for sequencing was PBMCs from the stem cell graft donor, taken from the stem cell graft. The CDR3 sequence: CASSKAGGNSKNIQYF. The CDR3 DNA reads TGTGCCAGCAGCAAAGCTGGAGGGAACAGCAAAAACATTCAGTACTTC.